This is a list of T cell receptor beta chains from one sample in a study of T-cell reconstitution after alpha-beta-depleted transplantation in children. TCRdb reprocessed the PCR reads via MiXCR and lists one record per CDR3 protein. The data hold about 200,000 distinct CDR3 sequences, with around 7% observed a single time. Sample: PBMCs, taken before TCRalphabeta/CD19-depleted stem cell transplant. The receptor set was obtained from a boy aged 2 to 9 with acute lymphoblastic leukemia, due to receive a stem cell transplant. Both conserved end residues are part of each CDR3. A D gene is named only where the DNA matches it firmly. Part of the rows lack a size; the others show once, few, many or a class for expanded clones.

j_call: TRBJ2-1; d_call: -; v_call: TRBV4-2; clone_size: many; cdr3_aa: CASSQDRRKQFF; cdr3_nt: TGTGCCAGCAGCCAAGATAGGAGGAAGCAGTTCTTC
j_call: TRBJ1-5; d_call: -; v_call: TRBV5-1; clone_size: many; cdr3_aa: CASRSDSNQPQHF; cdr3_nt: TGCGCCAGCAGGTCCGATAGCAATCAGCCCCAGCATTTT
j_call: TRBJ2-2; d_call: -; v_call: TRBV5-6; clone_size: many; cdr3_aa: CASSLYSGKAGELFF; cdr3_nt: TGTGCCAGCAGCTTGTATTCGGGGAAAGCTGGGGAGCTGTTTTTT
j_call: TRBJ1-1; d_call: -; v_call: TRBV2; clone_size: -; cdr3_aa: CASTMTDRAGASF; cdr3_nt: TGTGCCAGCACCATGACAGATCGCGCCGGTGCTTCCTTT
j_call: TRBJ2-7; d_call: TRBD1; v_call: TRBV9; clone_size: many; cdr3_aa: CASSQWDRANEQYF; cdr3_nt: TGTGCCAGCAGCCAGTGGGACAGGGCTAACGAGCAGTACTTC
j_call: TRBJ2-7; d_call: TRBD2; v_call: TRBV5-1; clone_size: -; cdr3_aa: CASSYSGISLEQYF; cdr3_nt: TGCGCCAGCAGCTATAGCGGGATCTCGCTCGAGCAGTACTTC
j_call: TRBJ2-1; d_call: -; v_call: TRBV14; clone_size: -; cdr3_aa: CASSQEGWGTGQFF; cdr3_nt: TGTGCCAGCAGCCAAGAAGGTTGGGGGACCGGACAGTTCTTC
j_call: TRBJ2-5; d_call: -; v_call: TRBV11-2; clone_size: many; cdr3_aa: CASSLTGSLGGETQYF; cdr3_nt: TGTGCCAGCAGCTTAACCGGAAGTCTGGGTGGGGAGACCCAGTACTTC
j_call: TRBJ2-3; d_call: -; v_call: TRBV20-1; clone_size: -; cdr3_aa: CSAIVGGTSTDTQYF; cdr3_nt: TGCAGTGCTATAGTGGGGGGAACTAGCACAGATACGCAGTATTTT
j_call: TRBJ2-1; d_call: -; v_call: TRBV5-1; clone_size: many; cdr3_aa: CASSFSGEVIGNEQFF; cdr3_nt: TGCGCCAGCAGCTTCTCGGGGGAGGTTATCGGGAATGAGCAGTTCTTC
j_call: TRBJ2-1; d_call: -; v_call: TRBV12-3/TRBV12-4; clone_size: -; cdr3_aa: CASSPRDPTYNEQFF; cdr3_nt: TGTGCCAGCAGCCCCCGGGACCCGACCTACAATGAGCAGTTCTTC
j_call: TRBJ2-1; d_call: TRBD2; v_call: TRBV2; clone_size: many; cdr3_aa: CASSETSGRIDEQFF; cdr3_nt: TGTGCCAGCAGTGAAACTAGCGGAAGGATCGATGAGCAGTTCTTC
j_call: TRBJ2-1; d_call: TRBD1; v_call: TRBV20-1; clone_size: few; cdr3_aa: CSATPGQGYNEQFF; cdr3_nt: TGCAGTGCTACCCCGGGACAGGGGTACAATGAGCAGTTCTTC
j_call: TRBJ2-5; d_call: -; v_call: TRBV2; clone_size: few; cdr3_aa: CASSPIEETQYF; cdr3_nt: TGTGCCAGCAGTCCCATCGAAGAGACCCAGTACTTC
j_call: TRBJ2-5; d_call: -; v_call: TRBV6-2/TRBV6-3; clone_size: -; cdr3_aa: CASSYYAGAAYVDQETQYF; cdr3_nt: TGTGCCAGCAGTTACTATGCAGGGGCCGCTTACGTGGACCAAGAGACCCAGTACTTC
j_call: TRBJ2-5; d_call: -; v_call: TRBV28; clone_size: few; cdr3_aa: CASSPGHLQYF; cdr3_nt: TGTGCCAGCAGTCCCGGGCACTTGCAGTACTTC
j_call: TRBJ2-7; d_call: TRBD2; v_call: TRBV28; clone_size: many; cdr3_aa: CASSFRLAGHYEQYF; cdr3_nt: TGTGCCAGCAGTTTCCGACTAGCGGGTCACTACGAGCAGTACTTC
j_call: TRBJ2-7; d_call: TRBD2; v_call: TRBV6-2/TRBV6-3; clone_size: few; cdr3_aa: CASSVLAGELTYEQYF; cdr3_nt: TGTGCCAGCAGTGTTCTAGCGGGAGAGTTAACTTACGAGCAGTACTTC
j_call: TRBJ2-7; d_call: -; v_call: TRBV11-2; clone_size: many; cdr3_aa: CASSWTQAYYEQYF; cdr3_nt: TGTGCCAGCAGCTGGACACAGGCGTACTACGAGCAGTACTTC
j_call: TRBJ2-6; d_call: -; v_call: TRBV5-7; clone_size: -; cdr3_aa: CASSPLGGLSGANVLTF; cdr3_nt: TGTGCCAGCAGCCCCCTCGGGGGCCTCTCTGGGGCCAACGTCCTGACTTTC
j_call: TRBJ2-5; d_call: -; v_call: TRBV5-1; clone_size: many; cdr3_aa: CASSDGRTSRETQYF; cdr3_nt: TGCGCCAGCAGCGACGGACGTACCAGCAGGGAGACCCAGTACTTC
j_call: TRBJ1-5; d_call: TRBD1; v_call: TRBV20-1; clone_size: many; cdr3_aa: CSARPRDRLPHYSNQPQHF; cdr3_nt: TGCAGTGCTAGACCCCGGGACAGGCTCCCACACTATAGCAATCAGCCCCAGCATTTT
j_call: TRBJ2-3; d_call: -; v_call: TRBV6-5; clone_size: many; cdr3_aa: CASKLQVGTDTQYF; cdr3_nt: TGTGCCAGCAAGTTACAAGTGGGCACAGATACGCAGTATTTT
j_call: TRBJ1-1; d_call: -; v_call: TRBV29-1; clone_size: many; cdr3_aa: CSVSGLRTEAFF; cdr3_nt: TGCAGCGTCTCAGGGCTACGGACTGAAGCTTTCTTT
j_call: TRBJ2-1; d_call: -; v_call: TRBV7-2; clone_size: once; cdr3_aa: CASSSGWRGNEQFF; cdr3_nt: TGTGCCAGCAGCTCCGGTTGGAGGGGGAATGAGCAGTTCTTC
j_call: TRBJ2-7; d_call: -; v_call: TRBV7-2; clone_size: -; cdr3_aa: CASSLVGTKYEQYF; cdr3_nt: TGTGCCAGCAGCTTAGTGGGGACAAAGTACGAGCAGTACTTC
j_call: TRBJ2-1; d_call: TRBD2; v_call: TRBV4-1; clone_size: few; cdr3_aa: CASSRGLAEANEQFF; cdr3_nt: TGCGCCAGCAGCCGGGGACTAGCGGAGGCCAATGAGCAGTTCTTC
j_call: TRBJ1-5; d_call: -; v_call: TRBV25-1; clone_size: -; cdr3_aa: CASSEFFGGDQPQHF; cdr3_nt: TGTGCCAGCAGTGAATTCTTTGGGGGAGATCAGCCCCAGCATTTT
j_call: TRBJ2-5; d_call: TRBD2; v_call: TRBV5-1; clone_size: many; cdr3_aa: CASSLFGRGQETQYF; cdr3_nt: TGCGCCAGCAGCTTGTTCGGGAGGGGTCAAGAGACCCAGTACTTC
j_call: TRBJ2-7; d_call: TRBD1; v_call: TRBV5-1; clone_size: -; cdr3_aa: CASSLRPTGPISYEQYF; cdr3_nt: TGCGCCAGCAGCTTGAGACCGACAGGGCCCATCTCCTACGAGCAGTACTTC
j_call: TRBJ2-7; d_call: -; v_call: TRBV4-3; clone_size: many; cdr3_aa: CASSQGTYEQYF; cdr3_nt: TGCGCCAGCAGCCAAGGAACCTACGAGCAGTACTTC